The clone carrying this TCR beta chain has a handful of counts. One entry per CDR3 protein results from TCRdb running MiXCR on the RT-PCR reads. The table records about 700,000 distinct CDR3 sequences, around 14% of them present only once. The receptor's source is a female donor in good health, serving as a healthy control. Input material: memory CD4+ T cells from blood.

Here the CDR3 DNA reads TGCAGTGCCGAGATGAGCGGGAGAAGCACAGATACGCAGTATTTT. It is translated as CSAEMSGRSTDTQYF. The rearrangement uses TRBV20-1 and TRBJ2-3; TRBD2 aligns across 8 bases. Germline V lookup: CDR1 DFQATT, CDR2 SNEGSKA (reference sequence). The V and J ends lost 6 bases and 0 bases, in that order; junction bases with no gene match: 8. The CDR3 has 15 amino acids.